This TCR beta chain was profiled in a study of regulatory T cells in long-lasting Graves disease. Turning to the study itself: Antithyroid drugs had been taken under 3 months by newly diagnosed Graves' patients.

Sequencing libraries for TCR beta were prepared with iRepertoire HTBI primers and Arm-PCR of CDR3 regions. TCRdb recomputed calls from the multiplex PCR reads with MiXCR, one row per CDR3 protein. In the table there are a few hundred thousand distinct CDR3 sequences, about 14% of which are singletons. Notes on the study in general: It was in persistent disease that TRBV28, TRBJ1-2 and TRBJ2-5 were favored.

In germline, CDR1 is SGHAT, CDR2 FQNNGV. CDR3 length equals 18 residues. V was clipped by 5 bases and J by 5 bases; unmatched bases: 14. Noted time point: newly diagnosed GD, antithyroid drugs for less than 3 months. Construction of the TCR library relied on RNA isolated from PBMCs. American Thyroid Association guidelines were used to diagnose Graves' disease. EDTA tubes held roughly 10 milliliters of peripheral blood from each patient. With respect to this clonotype: Its antigen is not known.

The data were also submitted as part of a second study, on T cells in Graves' hyperthyroidism and ophthalmopathy.

This rearrangement joins TRBV11-2 to TRBJ2-3; 12 positions agree with TRBD2. The source was peripheral blood mononuclear cells (PBMCs), collected at new diagnosis, from a patient treated with antithyroid drugs. The receptor was isolated from a man aged 30-40 years with Graves disease. In DNA form, the CDR3 reads TGTGCCAGCAGCACCTATCTAGCGGGAGGGACCTCAAGAGATACGCAGTATTTT. This encodes CASSTYLAGGTSRDTQYF.